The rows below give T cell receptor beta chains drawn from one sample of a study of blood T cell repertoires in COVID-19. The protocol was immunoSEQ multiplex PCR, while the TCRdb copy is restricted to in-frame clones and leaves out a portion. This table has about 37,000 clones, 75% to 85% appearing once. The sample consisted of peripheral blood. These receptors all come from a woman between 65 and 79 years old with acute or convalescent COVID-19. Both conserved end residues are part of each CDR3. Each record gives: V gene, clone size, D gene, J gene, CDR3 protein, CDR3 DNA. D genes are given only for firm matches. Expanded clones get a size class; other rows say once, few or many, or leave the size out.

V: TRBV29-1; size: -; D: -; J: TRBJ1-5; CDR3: CSVARGQNQPQHF; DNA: TGCAGCGTTGCCAGGGGCCAGAATCAGCCCCAGCATTTT
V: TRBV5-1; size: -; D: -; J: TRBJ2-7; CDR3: CASSSTGVSYEQYF; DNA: TGCGCCAGCAGCTCCACCGGGGTGTCCTACGAGCAGTACTTC
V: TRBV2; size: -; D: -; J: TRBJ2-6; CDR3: CASSEAPVPANVLTF; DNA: TGTGCCAGCAGTGAGGCACCCGTTCCGGCCAACGTCCTGACTTTC
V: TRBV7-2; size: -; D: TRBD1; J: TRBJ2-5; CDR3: CASSLGTGFQETQYF; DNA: TGTGCCAGCAGCTTAGGGACAGGGTTTCAAGAGACCCAGTACTTC
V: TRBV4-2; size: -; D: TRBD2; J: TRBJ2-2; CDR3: CASSQDMWTSGTPANTGELFF; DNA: TGTGCCAGCAGCCAAGATATGTGGACTAGCGGGACCCCCGCGAACACCGGGGAGCTGTTTTTT
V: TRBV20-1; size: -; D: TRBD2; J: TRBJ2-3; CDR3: CSASRREGLVTDTQYF; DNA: TGCAGTGCTAGTCGGCGGGAGGGCCTGGTTACAGATACGCAGTATTTT
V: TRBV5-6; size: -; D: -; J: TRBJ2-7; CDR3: CASSLDQYYEQYF; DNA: TGTGCCAGCAGCTTGGACCAGTACTACGAGCAGTACTTC
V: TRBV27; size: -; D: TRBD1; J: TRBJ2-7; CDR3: CASSLEGQRSLPYEQYF; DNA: TGTGCCAGCAGTTTAGAGGGACAGCGAAGCCTCCCCTACGAGCAGTACTTC
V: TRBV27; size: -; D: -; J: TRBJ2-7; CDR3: CASSSAAPYEQYF; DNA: TGTGCCAGCAGTTCAGCGGCGCCCTACGAGCAGTACTTC
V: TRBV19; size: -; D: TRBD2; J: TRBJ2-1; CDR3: CASSIQRVAGLYNEQFF; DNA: TGTGCCAGTAGTATACAGCGGGTAGCGGGCCTCTACAATGAGCAGTTCTTC
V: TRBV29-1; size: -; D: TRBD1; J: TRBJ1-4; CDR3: CSVETGTGNEKLFF; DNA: TGCAGCGTTGAAACGGGGACAGGTAATGAAAAACTGTTTTTT
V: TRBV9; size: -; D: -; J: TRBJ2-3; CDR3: CASSVDLQDTQYF; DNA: TGTGCCAGCAGCGTCGACTTGCAAGATACGCAGTATTTT
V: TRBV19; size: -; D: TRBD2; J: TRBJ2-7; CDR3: CASSTHSGNTYEQYF; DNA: TGTGCCAGTAGTACTCATAGCGGGAACACCTACGAGCAGTACTTC
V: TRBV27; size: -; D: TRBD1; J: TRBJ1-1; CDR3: CATLTAPDREDTEAFF; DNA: TGTGCCACCCTAACGGCCCCTGACAGGGAGGACACTGAAGCTTTCTTT
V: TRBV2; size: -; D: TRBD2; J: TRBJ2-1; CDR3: CASSDPGLAGGTNEQFF; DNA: TGTGCCAGCAGTGATCCGGGACTAGCGGGAGGTACGAATGAGCAGTTCTTC
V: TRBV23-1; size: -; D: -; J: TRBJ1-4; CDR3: CASSQSTGFNEKLFF; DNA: TGCGCCAGCAGTCAATCCACAGGGTTTAATGAAAAACTGTTTTTT
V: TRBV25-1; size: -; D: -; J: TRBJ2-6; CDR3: CASGAPGANVLTF; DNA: TGTGCCAGCGGGGCTCCTGGGGCCAACGTCCTGACTTTC
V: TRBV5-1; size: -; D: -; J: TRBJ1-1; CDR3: CASSPNQVPNTEAFF; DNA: TGCGCCAGCAGCCCAAACCAGGTTCCAAACACTGAAGCTTTCTTT
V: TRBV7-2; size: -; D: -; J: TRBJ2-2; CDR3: CASSLVSGGELFF; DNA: TGTGCCAGCAGCTTAGTCTCGGGCGGGGAGCTGTTTTTT
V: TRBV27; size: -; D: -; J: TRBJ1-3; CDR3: CASSSVLGNTIYF; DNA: TGTGCCAGCAGTTCCGTCCTAGGCAACACCATATATTTT
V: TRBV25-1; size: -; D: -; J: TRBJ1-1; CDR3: CASSVGVEAFF; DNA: TGTGCCAGCAGTGTCGGGGTTGAAGCTTTCTTT
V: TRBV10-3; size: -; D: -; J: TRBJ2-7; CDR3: CAISDPRTSYEQYF; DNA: TGTGCCATCAGTGACCCTCGGACAAGCTACGAGCAGTACTTC
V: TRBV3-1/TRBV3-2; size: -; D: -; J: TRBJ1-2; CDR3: CASSQPGHVAYGYTF; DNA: TGTGCCAGCAGCCAGCCGGGACACGTCGCCTATGGCTACACCTTC
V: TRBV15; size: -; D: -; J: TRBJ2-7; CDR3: CATSRAGGSYEQYF; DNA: TGTGCCACCAGCAGAGCCGGGGGATCCTACGAGCAGTACTTC
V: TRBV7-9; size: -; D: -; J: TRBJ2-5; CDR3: CASSFTGKETQYF; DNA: TGTGCCAGCAGCTTTACAGGGAAAGAGACCCAGTACTTC
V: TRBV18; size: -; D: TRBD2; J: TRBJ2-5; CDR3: CASSPYQRDETQYF; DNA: TGTGCCAGCTCACCATACCAGCGGGACGAGACCCAGTACTTC
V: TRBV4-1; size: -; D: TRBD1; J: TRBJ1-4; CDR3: CASSPSGQGTEKLFF; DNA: TGCGCCAGCAGCCCGTCAGGACAGGGGACTGAAAAACTGTTTTTT
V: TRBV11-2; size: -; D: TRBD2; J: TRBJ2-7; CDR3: CASSFPLGGSYEQYF; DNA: TGTGCCAGCAGCTTCCCCCTGGGCGGGAGCTACGAGCAGTACTTC
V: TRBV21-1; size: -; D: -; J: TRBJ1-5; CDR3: CASSRRNRRRNSNQPQHF; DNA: TGTGCCAGCAGCAGGAGGAACCGTCGAAGAAATAGCAATCAGCCCCAGCATTTT
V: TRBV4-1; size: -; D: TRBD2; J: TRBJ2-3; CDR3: CASSQDGTSGVGTDTQYF; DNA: TGCGCCAGCAGCCAAGATGGGACTAGCGGGGTTGGTACAGATACGCAGTATTTT
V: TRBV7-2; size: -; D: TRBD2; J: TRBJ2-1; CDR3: CASSSPHDGRDEQFF; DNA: TGTGCCAGCAGCTCACCCCATGACGGGAGGGATGAGCAGTTCTTC
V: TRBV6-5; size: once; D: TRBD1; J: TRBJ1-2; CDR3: CASDQGAIYGYTF; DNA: TGTGCCAGCGATCAGGGGGCGATCTATGGCTACACCTTC
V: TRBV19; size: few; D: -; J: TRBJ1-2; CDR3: CASSIGSTSNYGYTF; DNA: TGTGCCAGTAGTATCGGTTCCACGTCTAACTATGGCTACACCTTC
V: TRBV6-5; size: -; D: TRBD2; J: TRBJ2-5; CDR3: CATSSGASGGTQYF; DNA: TGTGCCACCTCTAGCGGGGCCTCGGGGGGGACCCAGTACTTC
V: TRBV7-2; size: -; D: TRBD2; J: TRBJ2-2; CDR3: CASSMGLTRSGELFF; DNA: TGTGCCAGCAGCATGGGACTAACGAGATCCGGGGAGCTGTTTTTT
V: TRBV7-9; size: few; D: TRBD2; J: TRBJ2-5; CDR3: CASSPGAISGKETQYF; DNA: TGTGCCAGCAGCCCGGGGGCTATTAGCGGGAAAGAGACCCAGTACTTC
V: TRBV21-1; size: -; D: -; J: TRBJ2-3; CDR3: CASSRERSGRAWDTQYF; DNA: TGTGCCAGCAGCAGGGAGAGAAGCGGGAGGGCCTGGGATACGCAGTATTTT
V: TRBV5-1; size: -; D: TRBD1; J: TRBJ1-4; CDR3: CASSFFYGTGNLATNEKLFF; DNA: TGCGCCAGCAGCTTTTTTTACGGGACAGGGAACCTTGCAACTAATGAAAAACTGTTTTTT
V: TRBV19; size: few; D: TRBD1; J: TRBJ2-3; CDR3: CASRATGATDTQYF; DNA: TGTGCCAGTAGAGCGACAGGGGCCACAGATACGCAGTATTTT
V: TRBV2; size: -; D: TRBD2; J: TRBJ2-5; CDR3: CASRAGENQETQYF; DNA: TGTGCCAGCAGGGCGGGAGAAAACCAAGAGACCCAGTACTTC
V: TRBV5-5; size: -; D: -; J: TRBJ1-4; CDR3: CASSQGQTSNEKLFF; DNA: TGTGCCAGCAGCCAAGGACAGACTTCTAATGAAAAACTGTTTTTT
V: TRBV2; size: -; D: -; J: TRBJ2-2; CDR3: CASSLRVVTGELFF; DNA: TGTGCCAGCAGTCTGAGGGTTGTCACCGGGGAGCTGTTTTTT
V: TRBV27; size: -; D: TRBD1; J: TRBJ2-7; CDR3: CASSPRTGPGEQYF; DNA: TGTGCCAGCAGTCCCCGGACAGGGCCGGGGGAGCAGTACTTC
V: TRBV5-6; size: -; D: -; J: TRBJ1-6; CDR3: CASSSDRDNYNSPLHF; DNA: TGTGCCAGCAGCTCGGACCGGGACAACTATAATTCACCCCTCCACTTT
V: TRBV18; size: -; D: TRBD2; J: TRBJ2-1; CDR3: CASSAGTGIWTSGGLYNEQFF; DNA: TGTGCCAGCTCAGCCGGGACAGGGATTTGGACTAGCGGGGGACTCTACAATGAGCAGTTCTTC
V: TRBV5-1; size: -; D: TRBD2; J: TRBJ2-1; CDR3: CASSFQTSGKTHEQFF; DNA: TGCGCCAGCAGCTTTCAGACTAGCGGGAAGACGCATGAGCAGTTCTTC
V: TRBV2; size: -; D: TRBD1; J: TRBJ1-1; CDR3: CASISVRGAGTEAFF; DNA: TGTGCCAGCATCTCCGTCAGGGGGGCTGGTACTGAAGCTTTCTTT
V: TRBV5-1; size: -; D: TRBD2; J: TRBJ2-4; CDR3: CASSLALAGGQSIQYF; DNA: TGCGCCAGCAGCTTGGCACTAGCGGGAGGACAGTCCATTCAGTACTTC
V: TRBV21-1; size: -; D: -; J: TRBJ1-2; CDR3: CASSIRQGHGYTF; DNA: TGTGCCAGCAGCATCCGACAGGGCCATGGCTACACCTTC
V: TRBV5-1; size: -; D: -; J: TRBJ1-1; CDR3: CASSPEGGEAFF; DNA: TGCGCCAGCAGCCCTGAGGGAGGGGAGGCTTTCTTT
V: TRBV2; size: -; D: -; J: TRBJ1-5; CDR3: CASSEGGGPGQPQHF; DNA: TGTGCCAGCAGTGAGGGGGGGGGACCGGGTCAGCCCCAGCATTTT
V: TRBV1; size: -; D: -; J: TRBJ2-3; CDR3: CTSSQAWGGAPSTDTQYF; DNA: TGCACCAGCAGCCAAGCGTGGGGGGGGGCGCCTAGCACAGATACGCAGTATTTT
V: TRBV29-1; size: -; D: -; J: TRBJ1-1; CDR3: CSVEYPNGGWAFF; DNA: TGCAGCGTTGAATACCCCAACGGAGGGTGGGCTTTCTTT
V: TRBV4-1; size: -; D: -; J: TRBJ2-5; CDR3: CASSLSTGNYQETQYF; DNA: TGCGCCAGCAGCCTCTCGACAGGCAACTACCAAGAGACCCAGTACTTC
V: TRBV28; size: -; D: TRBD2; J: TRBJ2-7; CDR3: CASSSPLPTSGRAGYEQYF; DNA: TGTGCCAGCAGTTCACCACTCCCGACTAGCGGGAGGGCCGGGTACGAGCAGTACTTC
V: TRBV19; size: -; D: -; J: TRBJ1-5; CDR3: CASKAGNQPQHF; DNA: TGTGCCAGTAAAGCGGGGAATCAGCCCCAGCATTTT
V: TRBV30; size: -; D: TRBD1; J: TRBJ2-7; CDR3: CAWSESGPDCRQGSYEQYF; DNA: TGTGCCTGGAGTGAATCAGGCCCAGATTGTAGACAGGGCTCCTACGAGCAGTACTTC
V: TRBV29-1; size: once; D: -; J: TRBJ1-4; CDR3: CSVGAYWGEKLFF; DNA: TGCAGCGTGGGAGCGTACTGGGGTGAAAAACTGTTTTTT
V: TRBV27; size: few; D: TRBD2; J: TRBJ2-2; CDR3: CASSLRGLLAGRTGELFF; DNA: TGTGCCAGCAGTTTACGGGGCCTGCTAGCGGGGAGGACCGGGGAGCTGTTTTTT